This T cell receptor (beta chain) came from a study of T cell repertoires in cytomegalovirus infection. Study at large: Selection of CMV epitopes for the study included recently identified HLA-C-restricted and well-studied HLA-B-restricted ones. Carrying CMV and the relevant HLA type showed in public TCR beta signatures.

The CDR3 extends over 14 amino acids. With V trimmed by 6 bases and J by 2 bases, 4 bases remained unmatched. The germline gives CDR1 DFQATT, CDR2 SNEGSKA (reference sequence). Findings of the study overall: Ex vivo responses were dominated by HLA-C-restricted CMV-specific TCR beta clonotypes. Summed public TCR beta family frequency identified CMV carriers bearing the relevant HLA.

TCRdb reanalysed the reads using MiXCR and keeps one entry per CDR3 protein. The sample includes about 280,000 distinct CDR3 sequences, roughly a fifth of them seen just once. As for this clonotype: Its specificity is unknown.

The sequences come from cultured PBMCs, collected from culture after CMV antigen stimulation. The TCR was taken from a human donor in good health (CMV status not recorded). Some clones in this sample may be carry-over from other donors' samples. The chain links TRBV20-1 to TRBJ2-7; 13 bases map to TRBD2. CDR3 residues: CSAGGLAGPYEQYF. CDR3 bases: TGCAGTGCCGGGGGACTAGCGGGACCCTACGAGCAGTACTTC.